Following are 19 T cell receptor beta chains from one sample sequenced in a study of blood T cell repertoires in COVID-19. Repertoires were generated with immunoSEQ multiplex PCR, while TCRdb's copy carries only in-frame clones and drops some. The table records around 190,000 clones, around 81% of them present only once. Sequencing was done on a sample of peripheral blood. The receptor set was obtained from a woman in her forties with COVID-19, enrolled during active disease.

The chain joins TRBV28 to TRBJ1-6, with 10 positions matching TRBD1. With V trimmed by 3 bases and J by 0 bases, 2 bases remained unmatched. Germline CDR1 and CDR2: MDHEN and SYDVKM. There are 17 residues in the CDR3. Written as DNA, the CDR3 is TGTGCCAGCAGTTTGGGACAGGGGAGCTCCTATAATTCACCCCTCCACTTT. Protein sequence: CASSLGQGSSYNSPLHF.

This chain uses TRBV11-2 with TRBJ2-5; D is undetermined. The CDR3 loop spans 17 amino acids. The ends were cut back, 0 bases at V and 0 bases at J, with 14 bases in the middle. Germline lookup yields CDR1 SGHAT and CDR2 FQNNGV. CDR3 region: CASSLEGRLIYQETQYF. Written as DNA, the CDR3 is TGTGCCAGCAGCTTAGAGGGCCGCTTGATTTACCAAGAGACCCAGTACTTC. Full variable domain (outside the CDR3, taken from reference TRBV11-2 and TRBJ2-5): EAGVAQSPRYKIIEKRQSVAFWCNPISGHATLYWYQQILGQGPKLLIQFQNNGVVDDSQLPKDRFSAERLKGVDSTLKIQPAKLEDSAVYLCASSLEGRLIYQETQYFGPGTRLLVL.

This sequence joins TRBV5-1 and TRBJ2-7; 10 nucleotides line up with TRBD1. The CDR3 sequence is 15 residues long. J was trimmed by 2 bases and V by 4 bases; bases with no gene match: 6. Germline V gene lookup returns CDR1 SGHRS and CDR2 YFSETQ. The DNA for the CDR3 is TGCGCCAGCAGCCCCTGGGACAGGGGAGCCTACGAGCAGTACTTC. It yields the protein CASSPWDRGAYEQYF.

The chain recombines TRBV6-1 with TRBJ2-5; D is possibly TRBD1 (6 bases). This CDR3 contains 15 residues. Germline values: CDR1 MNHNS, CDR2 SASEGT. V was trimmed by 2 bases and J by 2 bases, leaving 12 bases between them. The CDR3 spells CASSESLGTQETQYF. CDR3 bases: TGTGCCAGCAGTGAAAGTTTGGGGACACAAGAGACCCAGTACTTC.

The DNA for the CDR3 is TGTGCCACCCGAGAGCGTGACGGCTATGGCTACACCTTC. The encoded protein is CATRERDGYGYTF. This chain links TRBV12-3 or TRBV12-4 with TRBJ1-2; D is uncertain. V gave up 10 bases and J gave up 4 bases, with 16 bases separating them. This CDR3 has 13 residues.

In DNA, the CDR3 is TGTGCCAGCGGGTCGACACGGGGGAGTGCTGAAGCTTTCTTT. Protein sequence: CASGSTRGSAEAFF. This sequence joins TRBV25-1 and TRBJ1-1; weak D call: TRBD1 (5 bases). Trimming pared 8 bases from V and 6 bases from J, leaving 19 bases between. The germline V gene encodes CDR1 MGHDK and CDR2 SYGVNS. The CDR3 runs 14 residues.

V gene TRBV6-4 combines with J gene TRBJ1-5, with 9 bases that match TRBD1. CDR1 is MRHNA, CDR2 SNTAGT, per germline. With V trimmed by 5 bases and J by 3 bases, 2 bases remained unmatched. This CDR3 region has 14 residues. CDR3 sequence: CASSNRGPNQPQHF. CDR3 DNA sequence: TGTGCCAGCAGTAACAGGGGGCCCAATCAGCCCCAGCATTTT.

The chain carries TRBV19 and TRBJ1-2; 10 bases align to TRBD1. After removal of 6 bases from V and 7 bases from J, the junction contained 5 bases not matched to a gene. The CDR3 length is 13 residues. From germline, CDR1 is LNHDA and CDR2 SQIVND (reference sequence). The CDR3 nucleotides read TGTGCCAGTAGCTTTGGGACAGGGGCTGGCTACACCTTC. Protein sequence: CASSFGTGAGYTF.

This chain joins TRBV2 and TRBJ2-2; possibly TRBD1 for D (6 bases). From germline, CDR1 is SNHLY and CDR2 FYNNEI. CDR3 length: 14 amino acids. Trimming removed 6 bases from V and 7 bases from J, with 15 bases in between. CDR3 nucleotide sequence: TGTGCCAGCAGCGACATCGGACAGATCGGGGAGCTGTTTTTT. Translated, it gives CASSDIGQIGELFF.

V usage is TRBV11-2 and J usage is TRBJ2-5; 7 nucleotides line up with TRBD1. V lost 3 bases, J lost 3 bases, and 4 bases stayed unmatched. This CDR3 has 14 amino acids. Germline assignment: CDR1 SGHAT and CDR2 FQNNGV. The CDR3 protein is CASSFTGVKETQYF. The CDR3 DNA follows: TGTGCCAGCAGCTTTACAGGGGTAAAAGAGACCCAGTACTTC.

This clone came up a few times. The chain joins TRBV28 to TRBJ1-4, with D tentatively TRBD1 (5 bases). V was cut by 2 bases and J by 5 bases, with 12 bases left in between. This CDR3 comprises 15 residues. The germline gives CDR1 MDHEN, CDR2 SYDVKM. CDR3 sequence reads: CASSLGGTVNEKLFF. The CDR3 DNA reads TGTGCCAGCAGTTTAGGCGGGACTGTAAATGAAAAACTGTTTTTT.

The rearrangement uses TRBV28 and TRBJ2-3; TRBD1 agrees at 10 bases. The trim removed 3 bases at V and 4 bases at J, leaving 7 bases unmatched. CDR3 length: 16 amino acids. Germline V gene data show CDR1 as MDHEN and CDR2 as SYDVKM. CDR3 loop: CASSFSGTGVPDTQYF. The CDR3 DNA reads TGTGCCAGCAGTTTTAGCGGGACAGGGGTTCCAGATACGCAGTATTTT.

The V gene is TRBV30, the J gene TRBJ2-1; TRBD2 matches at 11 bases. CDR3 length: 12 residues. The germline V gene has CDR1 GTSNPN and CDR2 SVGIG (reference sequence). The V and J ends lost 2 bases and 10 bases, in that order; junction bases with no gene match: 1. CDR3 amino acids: CAWSSSGGEQFF. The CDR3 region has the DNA TGTGCCTGGAGTTCTAGCGGGGGGGAGCAGTTCTTC.

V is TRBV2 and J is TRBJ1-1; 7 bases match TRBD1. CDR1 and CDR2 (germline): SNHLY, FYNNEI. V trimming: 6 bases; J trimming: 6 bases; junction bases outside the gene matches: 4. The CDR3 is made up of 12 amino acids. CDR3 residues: CASRPGQPEAFF. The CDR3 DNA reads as TGTGCCAGCAGACCGGGACAGCCTGAAGCTTTCTTT.

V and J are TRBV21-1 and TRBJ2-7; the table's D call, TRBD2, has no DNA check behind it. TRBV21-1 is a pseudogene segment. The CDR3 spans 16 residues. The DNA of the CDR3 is TGTGCCAGCAGCAGAAAGGGGCCCGGGGGGCGTTACGAGCAGTACTTC. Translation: CASSRKGPGGRYEQYF.

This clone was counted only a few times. The CDR3 is CSVGAGTTASEQYF. The DNA of the CDR3 is TGCAGCGTTGGCGCGGGGACCACCGCGAGCGAGCAGTACTTC. The chain uses TRBV29-1 and TRBJ2-7, with D tentatively TRBD2 (6 bases). In germline, CDR1 is SQVTM, CDR2 ANQGSEA. The CDR3 contains 14 residues. V gave up 4 bases and J gave up 6 bases, with 19 bases separating them.

CDR3 nucleotide sequence: TGTGCCAGCAGCTCGGGGGGCTTATCCTACAATGAGCAGTTCTTC. Translated: CASSSGGLSYNEQFF. The chain is built from TRBV7-2 and TRBJ2-1; perhaps TRBD2 as D (7 bases). The CDR3 spans 15 residues. Germline-derived CDR1 and CDR2 are SGHTA and FQGNSA. Trimming took off 4 bases at V and 1 base at J, with 11 bases between the two ends.

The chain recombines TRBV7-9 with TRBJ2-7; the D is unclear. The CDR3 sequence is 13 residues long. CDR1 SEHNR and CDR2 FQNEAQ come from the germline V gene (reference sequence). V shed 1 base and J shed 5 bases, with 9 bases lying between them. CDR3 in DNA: TGTGCCAGCAGCTTAGGGTCAGGCAACGAGCAGTACTTC. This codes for CASSLGSGNEQYF.

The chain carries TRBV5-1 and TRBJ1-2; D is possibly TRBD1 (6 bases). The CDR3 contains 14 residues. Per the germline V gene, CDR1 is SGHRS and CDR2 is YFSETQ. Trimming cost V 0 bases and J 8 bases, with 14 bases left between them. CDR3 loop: CASSLEGPGVGYTF. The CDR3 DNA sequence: TGCGCCAGCAGCTTGGAGGGTCCAGGGGTAGGCTACACCTTC.